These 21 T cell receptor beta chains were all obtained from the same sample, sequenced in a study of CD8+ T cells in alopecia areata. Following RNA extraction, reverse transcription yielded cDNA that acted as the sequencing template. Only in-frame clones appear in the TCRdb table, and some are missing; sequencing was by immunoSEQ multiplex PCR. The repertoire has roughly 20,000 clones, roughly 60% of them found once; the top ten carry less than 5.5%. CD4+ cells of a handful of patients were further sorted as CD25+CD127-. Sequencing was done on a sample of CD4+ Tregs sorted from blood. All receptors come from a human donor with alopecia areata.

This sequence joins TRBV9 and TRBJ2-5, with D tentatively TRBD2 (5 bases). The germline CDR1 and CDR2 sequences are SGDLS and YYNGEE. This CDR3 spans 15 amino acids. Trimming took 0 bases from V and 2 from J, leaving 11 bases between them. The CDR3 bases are TGTGCCAGCAGCGTAGCTATCCGGGGTCAAGAGACCCAGTACTTC. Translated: CASSVAIRGQETQYF.

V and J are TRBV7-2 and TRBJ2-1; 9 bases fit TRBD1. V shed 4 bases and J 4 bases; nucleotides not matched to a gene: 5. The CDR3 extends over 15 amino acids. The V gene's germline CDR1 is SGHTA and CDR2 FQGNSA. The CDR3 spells CASSSGQGSYNEQFF. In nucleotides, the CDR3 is TGTGCCAGCAGCTCGGGACAGGGTAGTTACAATGAGCAGTTCTTC.

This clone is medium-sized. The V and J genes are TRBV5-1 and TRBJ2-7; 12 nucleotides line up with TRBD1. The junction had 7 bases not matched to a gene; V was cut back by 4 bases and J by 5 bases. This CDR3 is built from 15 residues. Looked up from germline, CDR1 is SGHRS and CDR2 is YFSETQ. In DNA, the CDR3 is TGCGCCAGCAGCACGGGACAGGGGGCTCCGGACGAGCAGTACTTC. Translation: CASSTGQGAPDEQYF.

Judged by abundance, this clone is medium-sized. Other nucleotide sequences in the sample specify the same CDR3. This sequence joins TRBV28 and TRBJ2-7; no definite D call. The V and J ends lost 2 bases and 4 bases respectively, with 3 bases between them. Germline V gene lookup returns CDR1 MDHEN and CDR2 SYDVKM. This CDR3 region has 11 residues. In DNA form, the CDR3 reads TGTGCCAGCAGTTTAAAATACGAGCAGTACTTC. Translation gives CASSLKYEQYF.

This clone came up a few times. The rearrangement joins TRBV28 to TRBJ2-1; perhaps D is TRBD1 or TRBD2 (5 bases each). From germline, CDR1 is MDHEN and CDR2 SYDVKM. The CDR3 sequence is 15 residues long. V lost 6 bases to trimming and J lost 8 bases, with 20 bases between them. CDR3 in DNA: TGTGCCAGCAGGCTACAGGCTACGTTGGGGGATGAGCAGTTCTTC. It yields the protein CASRLQATLGDEQFF.

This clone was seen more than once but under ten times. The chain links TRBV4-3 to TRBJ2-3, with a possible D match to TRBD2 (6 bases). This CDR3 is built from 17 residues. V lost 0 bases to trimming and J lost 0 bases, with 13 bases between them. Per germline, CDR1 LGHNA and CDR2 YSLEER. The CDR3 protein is CASSQDPGGDSTDTQYF. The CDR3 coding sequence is TGCGCCAGCAGCCAAGATCCCGGGGGTGATAGCACAGATACGCAGTATTTT.

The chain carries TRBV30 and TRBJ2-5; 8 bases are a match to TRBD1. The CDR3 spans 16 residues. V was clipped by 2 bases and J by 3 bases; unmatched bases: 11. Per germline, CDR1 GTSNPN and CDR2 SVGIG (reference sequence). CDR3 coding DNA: TGTGCCTGGAGTAAAGGACAGGGCCTACAGGAAGAGACCCAGTACTTC. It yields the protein CAWSKGQGLQEETQYF.

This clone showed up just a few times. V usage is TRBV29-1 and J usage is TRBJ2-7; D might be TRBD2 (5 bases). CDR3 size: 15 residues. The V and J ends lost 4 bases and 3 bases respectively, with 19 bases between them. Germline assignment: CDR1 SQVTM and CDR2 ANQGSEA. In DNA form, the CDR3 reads TGCAGCGTTGTTTTTGTGGCCCAGGCGGGCTACGAGCAGTACTTC. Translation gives CSVVFVAQAGYEQYF.

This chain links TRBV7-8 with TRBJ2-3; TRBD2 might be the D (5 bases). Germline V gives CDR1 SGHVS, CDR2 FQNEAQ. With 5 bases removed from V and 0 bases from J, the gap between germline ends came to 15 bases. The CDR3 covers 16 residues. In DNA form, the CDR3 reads TGTGCCAGCAGCCCCCGATCCGGACTCAGCACAGATACGCAGTATTTT. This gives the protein CASSPRSGLSTDTQYF.

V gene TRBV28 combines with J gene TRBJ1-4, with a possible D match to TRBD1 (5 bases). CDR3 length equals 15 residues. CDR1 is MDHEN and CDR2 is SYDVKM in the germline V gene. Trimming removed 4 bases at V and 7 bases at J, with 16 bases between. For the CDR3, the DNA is TGTGCCAGCAGTTCCCCCGGGACGGAGGTTGAAAAACTGTTTTTT. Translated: CASSSPGTEVEKLFF.

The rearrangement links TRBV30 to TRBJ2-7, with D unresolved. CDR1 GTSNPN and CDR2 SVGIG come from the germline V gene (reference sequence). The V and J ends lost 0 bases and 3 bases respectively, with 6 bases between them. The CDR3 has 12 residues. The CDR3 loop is CAWSVTNYEQYF. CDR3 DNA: TGTGCCTGGAGTGTTACTAACTACGAGCAGTACTTC.

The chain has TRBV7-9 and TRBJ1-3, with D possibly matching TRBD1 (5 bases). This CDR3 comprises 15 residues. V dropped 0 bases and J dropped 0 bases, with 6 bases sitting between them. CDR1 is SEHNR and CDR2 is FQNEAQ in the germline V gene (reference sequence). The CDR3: CASSLAGGSGNTIYF. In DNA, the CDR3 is TGTGCCAGCAGCTTAGCGGGGGGCTCTGGAAACACCATATATTTT.

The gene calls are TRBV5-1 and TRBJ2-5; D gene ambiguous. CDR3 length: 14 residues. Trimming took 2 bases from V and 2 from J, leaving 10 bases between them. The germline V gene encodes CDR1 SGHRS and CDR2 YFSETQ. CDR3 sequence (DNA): TGCGCCAGCAGCTTCCGAGGCAGTCAAGAGACCCAGTACTTC. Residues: CASSFRGSQETQYF.

CDR3 in amino acids: CASSLQGAVGTDTQYF. CDR3 DNA: TGTGCCAGCAGCTTGCAGGGGGCCGTAGGCACAGATACGCAGTATTTT. The V gene is TRBV7-9, the J gene TRBJ2-3; 8 bases line up with TRBD1. V lost 3 bases to trimming and J lost 1 base; unmatched junction nucleotides: 6. The germline V gene encodes CDR1 SEHNR and CDR2 FQNEAQ (reference sequence). CDR3 length: 16 residues.

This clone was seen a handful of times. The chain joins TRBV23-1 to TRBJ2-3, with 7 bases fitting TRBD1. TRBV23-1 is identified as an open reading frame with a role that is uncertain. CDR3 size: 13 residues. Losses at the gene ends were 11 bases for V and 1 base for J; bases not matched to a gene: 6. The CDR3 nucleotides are TGCGCCCCCACAGGGGCAGGCACAGATACGCAGTATTTT. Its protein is CAPTGAGTDTQYF.

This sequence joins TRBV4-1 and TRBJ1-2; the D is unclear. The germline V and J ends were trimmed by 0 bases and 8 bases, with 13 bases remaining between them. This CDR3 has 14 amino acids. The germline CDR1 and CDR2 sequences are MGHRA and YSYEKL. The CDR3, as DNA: TGCGCCAGCAGCCAAGAGGTCAATCCGAGGGGCTACACCTTC. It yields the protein CASSQEVNPRGYTF.

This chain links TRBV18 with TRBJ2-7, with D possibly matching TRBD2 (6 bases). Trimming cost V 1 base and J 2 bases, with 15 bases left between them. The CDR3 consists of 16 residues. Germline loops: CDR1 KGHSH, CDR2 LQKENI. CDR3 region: CASSPRTPGVTYEQYF. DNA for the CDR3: TGTGCCAGCTCACCACGAACCCCGGGGGTAACCTACGAGCAGTACTTC.

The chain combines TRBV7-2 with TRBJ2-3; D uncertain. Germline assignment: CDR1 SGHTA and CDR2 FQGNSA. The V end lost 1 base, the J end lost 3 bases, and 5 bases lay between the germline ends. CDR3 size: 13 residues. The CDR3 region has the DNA TGTGCCAGCAGCTTAGAAAGGACAGATACGCAGTATTTT. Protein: CASSLERTDTQYF.

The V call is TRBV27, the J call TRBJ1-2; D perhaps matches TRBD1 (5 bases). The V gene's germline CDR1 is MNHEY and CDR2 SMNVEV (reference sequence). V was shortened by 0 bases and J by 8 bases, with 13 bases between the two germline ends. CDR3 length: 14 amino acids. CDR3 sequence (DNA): TGTGCCAGCAGTTTATCTCGGGGGGGGTACGGCTACACCTTC. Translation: CASSLSRGGYGYTF.

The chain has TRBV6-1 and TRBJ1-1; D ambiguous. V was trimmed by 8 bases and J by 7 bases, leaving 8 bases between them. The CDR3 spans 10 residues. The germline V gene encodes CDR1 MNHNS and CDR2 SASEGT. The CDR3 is CASAGGEAFF. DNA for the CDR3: TGTGCCAGCGCAGGAGGTGAAGCTTTCTTT.

The DNA for the CDR3 is TGTGCCAGTGCTAATCTGGGACAGGCTTACTCCTACGAGCAGTACTTC. Translated, it gives CASANLGQAYSYEQYF. The V call is TRBV19, the J call TRBJ2-7; TRBD1 matches 8 bases. From germline, CDR1 is LNHDA and CDR2 SQIVND (reference sequence). V was clipped by 8 bases and J by 0 bases; unmatched bases: 12. This CDR3 has 16 amino acids.